This T cell receptor beta chain was captured in a study of tumor and adjacent non-tumor tissue in lung cancer. As for the study in general: The cohort had about a dozen adenocarcinoma, a couple of squamous cell and 1 small cell patients.

RNA was extracted from bulk tissue without any cell sorting. More than 3 cm separated this lung sample from the edge of the tumor. Trimming removed 5 bases from V and 8 bases from J, with 22 bases in between. The CDR3 runs 16 residues. Germline V gene lookup returns CDR1 MDHEN and CDR2 SYDVKM. A modified ARM-PCR protocol with three rounds of nested PCR amplified TCRbeta. TCRdb processed the multiplex PCR reads anew with MiXCR; each CDR3 protein has one entry. The sample has tens of thousands of distinct CDR3 sequences; less than 70% are singletons. This sequence originates from a woman aged 40 to 50 with non-small cell lung cancer. The rearrangement joins TRBV28 to TRBJ2-1; D remains ambiguous. The sequencing sample was made of distant non-tumor lung tissue. This chain's CDR3 is CASSPIAVGFRDEQFF. The CDR3 bases are TGTGCCAGCAGTCCCATAGCAGTAGGATTCCGAGATGAGCAGTTCTTC.